These 15 T cell receptor beta chains were all obtained from the same sample, sequenced in a study of control samples from healthy donors and cancer patients. This table comes from immunoSEQ multiplex PCR, and its TCRdb copy is limited to in-frame clones, with some not included. The sample lists approximately 170,000 clones, about 94% occurring once. The material sequenced was blood. The receptors here all came from a woman in her sixties in good health.

This sequence joins TRBV5-1 and TRBJ1-2, with 7 bases matching TRBD1. J was trimmed by 6 bases and V by 0 bases; bases with no gene match: 5. Germline V gene lookup returns CDR1 SGHRS and CDR2 YFSETQ. The CDR3 consists of 14 residues. CDR3 protein: CASSLAWDSDGYTF. The CDR3 nucleotides read TGCGCCAGCAGCTTGGCCTGGGACAGCGATGGCTACACCTTC.

This sequence joins TRBV11-2 and TRBJ1-3; 10 nucleotides line up with TRBD1. The V gene end was trimmed by 2 bases and the J gene end by 0 bases; junction bases not matched to a gene: 10. The length of the CDR3 is 19 residues. From germline, CDR1 is SGHAT and CDR2 FQNNGV. CDR3 sequence reads: CASSLPGTGAFLSGNTIYF. Written as DNA, the CDR3 is TGTGCCAGCAGCTTACCCGGGACAGGGGCCTTCCTCTCTGGAAACACCATATATTTT. Full variable domain (missing parts from reference TRBV11-2 and TRBJ1-3): EAGVAQSPRYKIIEKRQSVAFWCNPISGHATLYWYQQILGQGPKLLIQFQNNGVVDDSQLPKDRFSAERLKGVDSTLKIQPAKLEDSAVYLCASSLPGTGAFLSGNTIYFGEGSWLTVV.

The chain employs TRBV27 and TRBJ2-7; maybe TRBD1 (5 bases). The CDR3 length is 11 residues. CDR1 is MNHEY and CDR2 is SMNVEV in the germline V gene (reference sequence). V shed 7 bases and J shed 6 bases, with 10 bases lying between them. CDR3 region: CASTPGLEQYF. The DNA of the CDR3 is TGTGCCAGCACCCCAGGGCTCGAGCAGTACTTC.

V is TRBV27 and J is TRBJ2-6; D remains ambiguous. Germline V gene data show CDR1 as MNHEY and CDR2 as SMNVEV (reference sequence). Trimming left V 4 bases short and J 0 bases short, with 10 bases between. CDR3 length: 16 residues. CDR3 sequence (DNA): TGTGCCAGCAGTTACAATTGGGGCTCTGGGGCCAACGTCCTGACTTTC. Its translation is CASSYNWGSGANVLTF.

The sample holds one count of this clone. The chain combines TRBV12-3 or TRBV12-4 with TRBJ2-1; no clear D gene. V was trimmed by 1 base and J by 6 bases, leaving 7 bases between them. The length of the CDR3 is 13 residues. CDR3 nucleotide sequence: TGTGCCAGCAGTTTAGAAAAGGCCAATGAGCAGTTCTTC. This gives the protein CASSLEKANEQFF.

This clone occurred once. The chain joins TRBV7-8 to TRBJ2-3; D gene ambiguous. Germline V gene sequence: CDR1 SGHVS, CDR2 FQNEAQ. This CDR3 region has 12 residues. V was shortened by 5 bases and J by 9 bases, with 12 bases between the two germline ends. The CDR3, as DNA: TGTGCCAGCAGCCCCGGGCGGCCCACGCAGTATTTT. It encodes CASSPGRPTQYF.

The chain carries TRBV19 and TRBJ2-4; D unresolved. V lost 4 bases and J lost 0, with 13 bases in between. This CDR3 region has 16 residues. Germline values: CDR1 LNHDA, CDR2 SQIVND (reference sequence). The CDR3: CASSNTNTIAKNIQYF. CDR3 nucleotide sequence: TGTGCCAGTAGTAATACAAATACCATAGCCAAAAACATTCAGTACTTC.

CDR3 protein: CASSPDSPGGETQYF. CDR3 nucleotides: TGCGCCAGCAGCCCCGACAGTCCCGGGGGAGAGACCCAGTACTTC. V is TRBV5-1 and J is TRBJ2-5; TRBD2 might be the D (6 bases). Trimming cost V 4 bases and J 4 bases, with 17 bases left between them. Per germline, CDR1 SGHRS and CDR2 YFSETQ. This CDR3 region has 15 residues.

The chain couples TRBV6-5 to TRBJ2-2, with D uncertain. Germline V lookup: CDR1 MNHEY, CDR2 SVGAGI. V was trimmed by 6 bases and J by 6 bases, leaving 11 bases between them. This CDR3 is 13 amino acids long. The CDR3 region has the DNA TGTGCCAGCAGCCTCGAGGTTCCCGGGGAGCTGTTTTTT. This encodes CASSLEVPGELFF.

The chain recombines TRBV9 with TRBJ2-1; D may correspond to TRBD1 or TRBD2 (5 bases each). The CDR3 extends over 13 amino acids. Germline CDR1 reads SGDLS; CDR2 reads YYNGEE. The V end lost 4 bases, the J end lost 9 bases, and 14 bases lay between the germline ends. In DNA form, the CDR3 reads TGTGCCAGCAGCCCCGGGACGCCCGTTGAGCAGTTCTTC. Translating gives CASSPGTPVEQFF.

V usage is TRBV5-5 and J usage is TRBJ1-4, with D perhaps TRBD1 (5 bases). V gave up 0 bases and J gave up 7 bases, with 13 bases separating them. The CDR3 has 15 amino acids. Per the germline V gene, CDR1 is SGHKS and CDR2 is YYEKEE (reference sequence). The CDR3 loop reads CASSLAPDGGEKLFF. DNA of the CDR3: TGTGCCAGCAGCTTGGCCCCCGACGGGGGTGAAAAACTGTTTTTT.

This chain uses TRBV6-5 with TRBJ1-1; 8 bases fit TRBD1. Germline V gene data show CDR1 as MNHEY and CDR2 as SVGAGI. This CDR3 spans 14 amino acids. The junction had 0 bases not matched to a gene; V was cut back by 2 bases and J by 1 base. The CDR3 bases are TGTGCCAGCAGTTACGACAGGGGGAACACTGAAGCTTTCTTT. Translated: CASSYDRGNTEAFF.

This sequence joins TRBV7-8 and TRBJ2-7; D might be TRBD1 or TRBD2, each matching 6 bases. V gave up 3 bases and J gave up 0 bases, with 15 bases separating them. Per germline, CDR1 SGHVS and CDR2 FQNEAQ. This CDR3 contains 16 residues. CDR3 nucleotides: TGTGCCAGCAGCTTTAGGGGACGGGGGCACTCCTACGAGCAGTACTTC. It translates to CASSFRGRGHSYEQYF.

This clone was seen once. The chain uses TRBV12-3 or TRBV12-4 and TRBJ1-1, with D uncertain. Trimming left V 3 bases short and J 1 base short, with 6 bases between. This CDR3 spans 13 amino acids. For the CDR3, the DNA is TGTGCCAGCAGTTTCGGGTGGAACACTGAAGCTTTCTTT. Translating it yields CASSFGWNTEAFF.

The chain links TRBV11-2 to TRBJ1-2; D gene uncertain. Germline V lookup: CDR1 SGHAT, CDR2 FQNNGV. Trimming left V 1 base short and J 4 bases short, with 19 bases between. The CDR3 loop spans 17 amino acids. The CDR3 bases are TGTGCCAGCAGCTTAGTACCCCCGGGCCCTTCTAGCTATGGCTACACCTTC. Amino acids: CASSLVPPGPSSYGYTF. Variable domain in full (rest from reference TRBV11-2 and TRBJ1-2): EAGVAQSPRYKIIEKRQSVAFWCNPISGHATLYWYQQILGQGPKLLIQFQNNGVVDDSQLPKDRFSAERLKGVDSTLKIQPAKLEDSAVYLCASSLVPPGPSSYGYTFGSGTRLTVV.